Below are 24 T cell receptor beta chains sequenced from a single sample in a study of T cells in localized non-small cell lung cancer. Sequenced by immunoSEQ multiplex PCR; TCRdb stores in-frame clones only, minus some. Of 75,000 to 80,000 clones in the sample, 88% are singletons; the top ten hold 20% to 25%. Sequencing was performed on peripheral blood, taken before any cancer treatment. The receptor set was obtained from a woman between 35 and 75 years old with stage I squamous cell lung carcinoma.

The genes are TRBV11-2 and TRBJ2-2; D gene uncertain. Germline values: CDR1 SGHAT, CDR2 FQNNGV. The CDR3 is made up of 15 amino acids. Trimming took 1 base from V and 1 from J, leaving 7 bases between them. CDR3 in amino acids: CASSLGTENTGELFF. CDR3 in DNA: TGTGCCAGCAGCTTAGGGACGGAGAACACCGGGGAGCTGTTTTTT. Together with reference TRBV11-2 and TRBJ2-2, the CDR3 gives the full variable domain: EAGVAQSPRYKIIEKRQSVAFWCNPISGHATLYWYQQILGQGPKLLIQFQNNGVVDDSQLPKDRFSAERLKGVDSTLKIQPAKLEDSAVYLCASSLGTENTGELFFGEGSRLTVL.

This clone was observed once. Here the CDR3 reads CASSVGPGKETQYF. CDR3 in DNA: TGTGCCAGCAGCGTAGGCCCAGGGAAAGAGACCCAGTACTTC. The chain uses TRBV9 and TRBJ2-5, with TRBD1 as a possible D gene (5 bases). Germline V gene lookup returns CDR1 SGDLS and CDR2 YYNGEE. The CDR3 is 14 amino acids. Trimming took off 0 bases at V and 3 bases at J, with 9 bases between the two ends. The entire variable domain, with the rest obtained from reference TRBV9 and TRBJ2-5, is as follows: DSGVTQTPKHLITATGQRVTLRCSPRSGDLSVYWYQQSLDQGLQFLIQYYNGEERAKGNILERFSAQQFPDLHSELNLSSLELGDSALYFCASSVGPGKETQYFGPGTRLLVL.

The V and J genes are TRBV30 and TRBJ2-7; TRBD1 is a possible D gene (6 bases). Germline loops: CDR1 GTSNPN, CDR2 SVGIG (reference sequence). This CDR3 spans 15 amino acids. The V gene lost 0 bases and the J gene lost 3 bases, with 15 bases spanning the gap. The CDR3: CAWSVLRTDLYEQYF. CDR3 DNA sequence: TGTGCCTGGAGTGTACTACGGACAGACCTCTACGAGCAGTACTTC.

This clone appeared a few times. The chain is built from TRBV18 and TRBJ1-1; the D gene is possibly TRBD1 (5 bases). Trimming stripped 1 base from V and 1 base from J, with 10 bases between. From germline, CDR1 is KGHSH and CDR2 LQKENI. The CDR3 spans 15 residues. The CDR3 coding sequence is TGTGCCAGCTCACCACGGGGGATACAGAACACTGAAGCTTTCTTT. It is translated as CASSPRGIQNTEAFF.

The chain carries TRBV5-1 and TRBJ1-1; D is perhaps TRBD1 (6 bases). This CDR3 is 16 amino acids long. CDR1 SGHRS and CDR2 YFSETQ come from the germline V gene. The V and J ends lost 4 bases and 1 base respectively, with 17 bases between them. In DNA form, the CDR3 reads TGCGCCAGCAGCGCCATGGGGGGACAATCGAACACTGAAGCTTTCTTT. Protein sequence: CASSAMGGQSNTEAFF.

The chain combines TRBV19 with TRBJ1-3; no reliable D call. Trimming left V 6 bases short and J 0 bases short, with 12 bases between. This CDR3 has 15 residues. CDR1 LNHDA and CDR2 SQIVND come from the germline V gene (reference sequence). CDR3 coding DNA: TGTGCCAGTAGGGAAGGACCGCTCTCTGGAAACACCATATATTTT. Translation: CASREGPLSGNTIYF.

CDR3 DNA sequence: TGTGCCTGGAGCGTGATGAGGAATGGCTACACCTTC. It encodes CAWSVMRNGYTF. The rearrangement uses TRBV30 and TRBJ1-2; D is undetermined. The CDR3 loop spans 12 amino acids. Trimming pared 3 bases from V and 6 bases from J, leaving 11 bases between. The germline CDR1 and CDR2 sequences are GTSNPN and SVGIG (reference sequence).

This clone was seen only once. The rearrangement uses TRBV7-9 and TRBJ1-1; a possible D gene is TRBD1 (5 bases). The CDR3 is made up of 15 amino acids. Trimming shortened V by 1 base and J by 5 bases, and 14 bases separated the two germline ends. Germline CDR1 is SEHNR and CDR2 is FQNEAQ (reference sequence). Here the CDR3 DNA reads TGTGCCAGCAGCTTAGTAGTCGGGGGAGGGACTGAAGCTTTCTTT. Its translation is CASSLVVGGGTEAFF. Based on the CDR3 plus reference TRBV7-9 and TRBJ1-1, the full variable domain is DTGVSQNPRHKITKRGQNVTFRCDPISEHNRLYWYRQTLGQGPEFLTYFQNEAQLEKSRLLSDRFSAERPKGSFSTLEIQRTEQGDSAMYLCASSLVVGGGTEAFFGQGTRLTVV.

The chain couples TRBV25-1 to TRBJ2-3; possibly TRBD2 for D (6 bases). Germline-derived CDR1 and CDR2 are MGHDK and SYGVNS. V lost 4 bases to trimming and J lost 1 base, with 6 bases between them. The CDR3 runs to 13 residues. The CDR3 sequence is CASSGRGTDTQYF. CDR3 bases: TGTGCCAGCAGTGGGAGGGGCACAGATACGCAGTATTTT.

CDR3 sequence (DNA): TGTGCCACCAAGGGCCCGGGAGACACTGAAGCTTTCTTT. Protein sequence: CATKGPGDTEAFF. The gene calls are TRBV27 and TRBJ1-1, with D unresolved. From germline, CDR1 is MNHEY and CDR2 SMNVEV (reference sequence). V lost 10 bases, J lost 3 bases, and 15 bases lay in between. The CDR3 runs 13 residues.

The genes are TRBV9 and TRBJ1-1; possibly TRBD1 for D (6 bases). This CDR3 contains 15 residues. V was clipped by 3 bases and J by 5 bases, with 17 bases between them. CDR1 is SGDLS, CDR2 YYNGEE, per germline. The CDR3 sequence is CASSGKGGKATEAFF. CDR3 in DNA: TGTGCCAGCAGCGGAAAGGGGGGGAAAGCAACTGAAGCTTTCTTT.

This clone was seen a single time. The genes are TRBV4-2 and TRBJ1-6; 7 bases are a match to TRBD1. V was clipped by 0 bases and J by 10 bases; unmatched bases: 6. From germline, CDR1 is LGHNA and CDR2 YNFKEQ. This CDR3 comprises 15 residues. CDR3 bases: TGTGCCAGCAGCCAAGATAACAGGGGCGAATCACCCCTCCACTTT. It translates to CASSQDNRGESPLHF.

This sequence joins TRBV7-9 and TRBJ2-7; perhaps TRBD2 as D (5 bases). The V gene lost 2 bases and the J gene lost 7 bases, with 18 bases spanning the gap. CDR3 size: 15 residues. The germline V gene has CDR1 SEHNR and CDR2 FQNEAQ (reference sequence). CDR3 nucleotide sequence: TGTGCCAGCAGCTTAATGGGCCCCGGACTGTGGGAGCAGTACTTC. Translating gives CASSLMGPGLWEQYF.

The V gene is TRBV2, the J gene TRBJ2-2, with D uncertain. Per germline, CDR1 SNHLY and CDR2 FYNNEI. This CDR3 is built from 13 residues. Trimming took off 7 bases at V and 1 base at J, with 7 bases between the two ends. DNA of the CDR3: TGTGCCAGCACGTGGGGGAACACCGGGGAGCTGTTTTTT. It translates to CASTWGNTGELFF.

This chain links TRBV5-6 with TRBJ2-7, with 7 nucleotides matching TRBD1. Germline CDR1 reads SGHDT; CDR2 reads YYEEEE. Trimming at V came to 0 bases and at J to 6 bases, leaving 3 bases not matched to a gene. The CDR3 sequence is 13 residues long. CDR3 sequence: CASSLATGAEQYF. CDR3 bases: TGTGCCAGCAGCTTGGCTACAGGGGCCGAGCAGTACTTC. The full variable domain, its missing parts supplied by reference TRBV5-6 and TRBJ2-7, is DAGVTQSPTHLIKTRGQQVTLRCSPKSGHDTVSWYQQALGQGPQFIFQYYEEEERQRGNFPDRFSGHQFPNYSSELNVNALLLGDSALYLCASSLATGAEQYFGPGTRLTVT.

This clone was recorded a few times. The chain links TRBV4-1 to TRBJ1-2, with a tentative D call TRBD1 (5 bases). Germline CDR1 reads MGHRA; CDR2 reads YSYEKL. V was trimmed by 2 bases and J by 0 bases, leaving 10 bases between them. CDR3 length equals 15 residues. The CDR3 DNA is TGCGCCAGCAGCCAAACCGACAGCCCTAACTATGGCTACACCTTC. This sequence encodes CASSQTDSPNYGYTF.

The rearrangement joins TRBV9 to TRBJ2-7; 7 bases line up with TRBD1. This CDR3 has 14 residues. Trimming at V came to 4 bases and at J to 2 bases, leaving 6 bases not matched to a gene. Germline lookup yields CDR1 SGDLS and CDR2 YYNGEE. This CDR3 reads CASSSQGKAYEQYF. The CDR3 coding sequence is TGTGCCAGCAGCTCACAGGGGAAAGCCTACGAGCAGTACTTC.

The V and J genes are TRBV4-2 and TRBJ2-2; 11 bases are shared with TRBD2. Trimming removed 7 bases from V and 4 bases from J; junction bases left unmatched: 5. This CDR3 is 15 amino acids long. Per the germline V gene, CDR1 is LGHNA and CDR2 is YNFKEQ. The CDR3 protein is CASTLAGGLTGELFF. The DNA of the CDR3 is TGTGCCAGCACCCTAGCGGGGGGACTCACCGGGGAGCTGTTTTTT.

The gene calls are TRBV4-1 and TRBJ1-5; D is perhaps TRBD1 (6 bases). CDR3 length: 14 residues. Germline CDR1 and CDR2: MGHRA and YSYEKL. The V gene lost 0 bases and the J gene lost 9 bases, with 12 bases spanning the gap. The CDR3 spells CASSQEDSPGPQHF. In DNA form, the CDR3 reads TGCGCCAGCAGCCAAGAGGACAGCCCTGGGCCCCAGCATTTT.

This clone was seen once. The chain joins TRBV7-6 to TRBJ1-2, with 10 nucleotides matching TRBD1. V was clipped by 1 base and J by 6 bases; unmatched bases: 2. The CDR3 runs 14 residues. Germline CDR1 and CDR2: SGHVS and FNYEAQ. In DNA, the CDR3 is TGTGCCAGCAGCTTAGTGGGGACAGGGGATGGCTACACCTTC. Translated: CASSLVGTGDGYTF.

Concerning this clone: Other DNA sequences in the same sample also yield this CDR3. The rearrangement joins TRBV19 to TRBJ2-7; 8 nucleotides match TRBD1. This CDR3 spans 14 amino acids. Unmatched junction bases numbered 2, after V lost 3 bases and J lost 1 base. Germline V gene data show CDR1 as LNHDA and CDR2 as SQIVND (reference sequence). The CDR3 protein is CASSIGTGSYEQYF. CDR3 bases: TGTGCCAGTAGTATTGGGACAGGTTCCTACGAGCAGTACTTC.

This sequence joins TRBV30 and TRBJ1-3; D is perhaps TRBD1 (5 bases). V gave up 4 bases and J gave up 4 bases, with 11 bases separating them. Germline V gene data show CDR1 as GTSNPN and CDR2 as SVGIG (reference sequence). The length of the CDR3 is 13 residues. The CDR3 bases are TGTGCCTGGACCCGGGGGGACGGAAACACCATATATTTT. Translating gives CAWTRGDGNTIYF.

The CDR3 DNA reads TGTGCCAGCAGCCCGCGGGACAGGGGGCCAAAAGAGACCCAGTACTTC. Translation: CASSPRDRGPKETQYF. This sequence joins TRBV7-3 and TRBJ2-5, with 12 bases that match TRBD1. The CDR3 spans 16 residues. Germline CDR1 is SGHTA and CDR2 is FQGTGA. J lost 3 bases, V lost 5 bases, and 7 bases had no gene match.

The gene calls are TRBV30 and TRBJ2-2; either TRBD1 or TRBD2 may supply D (5 bases each). V was cut by 2 bases and J by 4 bases, with 17 bases left in between. Germline-derived CDR1 and CDR2 are GTSNPN and SVGIG (reference sequence). The CDR3 runs to 16 residues. CDR3 in amino acids: CAWSKRLGRFTGELFF. The DNA of the CDR3 is TGTGCCTGGAGTAAACGATTGGGACGGTTCACCGGGGAGCTGTTTTTT.